The T cell receptor beta chain under discussion was sequenced for a study of blood T cells in healthy people across ages. Combining a sample-barcoded 5' primer with a J-beta primer mix, a second PCR ran for roughly 7 to 12 cycles. Each CDR3 protein is one row after TCRdb ran MiXCR on the 5' RACE reads. Of roughly 680,000 distinct CDR3 sequences listed, approximately 21% are singletons. V gave up 8 bases and J gave up 0 bases, with 14 bases separating them. The CDR3 length is 15 residues. Germline V gives CDR1 MDHEN, CDR2 SYDVKM. The donors, aged about 6 to 90, were healthy Caucasians from Russia. Each sample provided at least 6 micrograms of extracted total RNA.

The sequence came from a man in his 70s in good health. The genes are TRBV28 and TRBJ1-5; TRBD1 might be the D (5 bases). Sequencing was performed on blood. CDR3 sequence (DNA): TGTGCCAGCGGCCCACCAGGGACTAGCAATCAGCCCCAGCATTTT. Its translation: CASGPPGTSNQPQHF.